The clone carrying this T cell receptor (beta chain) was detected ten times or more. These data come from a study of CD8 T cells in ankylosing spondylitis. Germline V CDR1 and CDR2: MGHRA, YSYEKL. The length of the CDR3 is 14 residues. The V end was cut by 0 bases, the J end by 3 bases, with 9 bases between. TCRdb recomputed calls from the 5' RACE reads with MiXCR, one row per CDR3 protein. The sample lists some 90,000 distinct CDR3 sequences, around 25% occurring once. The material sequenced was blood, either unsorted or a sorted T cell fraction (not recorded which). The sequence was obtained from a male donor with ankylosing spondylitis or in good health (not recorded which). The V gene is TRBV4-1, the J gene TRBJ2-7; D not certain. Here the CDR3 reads CASSQENSNYEQYF. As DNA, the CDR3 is TGCGCCAGCAGCCAAGAAAACAGTAACTACGAGCAGTACTTC.